This paragraph reports one T cell receptor beta chain. No antigen is known for it. The data derive from a study of T cell responses to AZD1222 COVID-19 vaccine. Turning to the study itself: Pooling was applied to second doses at about 4 or about 12 weeks. Study-wide points: Donors were largely white British and mainly female; clonal diversity was possibly underestimated. Spike-specific TCR breadth and depth were elevated following two AZD1222 doses.

Some clones are missing from TCRdb's copy, which holds only in-frame ones; the method was immunoSEQ multiplex PCR. The table has 110,000 to 150,000 clones, approximately 86% seen once. The CDR3 is 12 amino acids. After removal of 3 bases from V and 13 bases from J, the junction contained 9 bases not matched to a gene. This sequence originates from an adult in good health. V gene TRBV12-3 or TRBV12-4 combines with J gene TRBJ2-7; 7 nucleotides line up with TRBD2. Sequenced material: peripheral blood, taken on day 0 of AZD1222 vaccination. CDR3 sequence: CASSFGRAGVYF. CDR3 sequence (DNA): TGTGCCAGCAGTTTTGGGAGGGCCGGTGTTTACTTC.